This is a list of T cell receptor beta chains from one sample in a study of cytomegalovirus exposure and HLA in healthy donors. Using immunoSEQ multiplex PCR, the repertoire was profiled, and TCRdb retains in-frame clones only, with some absent. Seen here are approximately 140,000 clones, 70% to 80% observed once, and the top ten hold 1.5% to 2%. Material: PBMCs. These receptors all stem from a female donor in good health and CMV-seronegative. Both conserved end residues are part of each CDR3. D genes are given only for firm matches. Where a row states a size, it is once, few, many or the class of an expanded clone; other rows omit it.

abundance | j_gene | d_gene | v_gene | CDR3aa | CDR3nt
- | TRBJ1-4 | - | TRBV27 | CASSPNREGGYEKLFF | TGTGCCAGCAGTCCGAACCGGGAAGGAGGTTATGAAAAACTGTTTTTT
- | TRBJ2-7 | - | TRBV29-1 | CSVVPDIRPYEQYF | TGCAGCGTTGTCCCGGACATTCGCCCTTACGAGCAGTACTTC
- | TRBJ2-1 | TRBD1 | TRBV28 | CASSSPGTGVGEQFF | TGTGCCAGCAGTTCCCCCGGGACAGGGGTGGGTGAGCAGTTCTTC
- | TRBJ1-5 | TRBD1 | TRBV6-6 | CASSYGQGFQPQHF | TGTGCCAGCAGTTACGGACAGGGGTTTCAGCCCCAGCATTTT
few | TRBJ2-1 | - | TRBV5-1 | CASSNQGTSYNEQFF | TGCGCCAGCAGCAATCAGGGGACGTCCTACAATGAGCAGTTCTTC
- | TRBJ2-3 | TRBD1 | TRBV5-1 | CASSSTGTGRTDTQYF | TGCGCCAGCAGCTCAACCGGGACAGGGAGGACAGATACGCAGTATTTT
- | TRBJ2-1 | - | TRBV12-5 | CASGSRHNEQFF | TGTGCTAGTGGTTCCCGTCACAATGAGCAGTTCTTC
- | TRBJ2-3 | - | TRBV27 | CASSFNGDNTDTQYF | TGTGCCAGCAGTTTCAACGGGGACAACACAGATACGCAGTATTTT
few | TRBJ2-4 | TRBD1 | TRBV5-4 | CASSADRGGNIQYF | TGTGCCAGCAGCGCCGACAGGGGGGGAAACATTCAGTACTTC
- | TRBJ1-1 | - | TRBV27 | CASSLSGRGLNTEAFF | TGTGCCAGCAGTTTATCGGGGAGGGGACTGAACACTGAAGCTTTCTTT
- | TRBJ2-2 | TRBD1 | TRBV7-7 | CASSSRDRDTGELFF | TGTGCTAGCAGCTCCCGGGACAGGGACACCGGGGAGCTGTTTTTT